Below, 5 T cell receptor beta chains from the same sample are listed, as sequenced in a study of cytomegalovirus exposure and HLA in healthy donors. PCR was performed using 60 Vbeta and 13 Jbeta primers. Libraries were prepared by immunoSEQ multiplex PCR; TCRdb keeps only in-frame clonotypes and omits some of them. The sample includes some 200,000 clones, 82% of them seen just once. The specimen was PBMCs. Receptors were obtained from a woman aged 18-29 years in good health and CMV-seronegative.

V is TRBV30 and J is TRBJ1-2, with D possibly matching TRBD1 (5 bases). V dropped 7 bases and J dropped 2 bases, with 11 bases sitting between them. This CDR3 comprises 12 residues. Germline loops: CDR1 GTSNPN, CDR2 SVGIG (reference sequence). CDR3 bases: TGTGCCTTCTGGGAGGGGAACTATGGCTACACCTTC. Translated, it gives CAFWEGNYGYTF.

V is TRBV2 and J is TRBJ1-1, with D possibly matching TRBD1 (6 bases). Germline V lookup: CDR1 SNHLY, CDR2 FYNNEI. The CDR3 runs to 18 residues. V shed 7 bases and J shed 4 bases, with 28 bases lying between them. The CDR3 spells CASIKKQGASVISTEAFF. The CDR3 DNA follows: TGTGCCAGCATTAAAAAACAGGGAGCTAGTGTAATTTCCACTGAAGCTTTCTTT.

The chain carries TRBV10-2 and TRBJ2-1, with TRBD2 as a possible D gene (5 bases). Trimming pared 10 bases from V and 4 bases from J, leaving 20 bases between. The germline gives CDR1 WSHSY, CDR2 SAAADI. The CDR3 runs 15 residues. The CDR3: CATTPTGGLYNEQFF. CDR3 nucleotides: TGCGCCACCACCCCAACTGGCGGGCTTTACAATGAGCAGTTCTTC.

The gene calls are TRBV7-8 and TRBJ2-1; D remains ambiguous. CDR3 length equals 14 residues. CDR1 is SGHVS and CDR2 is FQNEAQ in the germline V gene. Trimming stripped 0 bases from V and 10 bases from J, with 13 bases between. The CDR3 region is CASSLALGTIEQFF. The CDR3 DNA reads TGTGCCAGCAGCTTAGCGCTTGGCACCATCGAGCAGTTCTTC.

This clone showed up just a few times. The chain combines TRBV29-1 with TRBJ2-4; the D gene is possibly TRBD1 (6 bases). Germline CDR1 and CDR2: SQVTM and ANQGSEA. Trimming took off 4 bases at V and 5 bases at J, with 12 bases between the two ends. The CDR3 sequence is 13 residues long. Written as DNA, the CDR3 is TGCAGCGTTGTGTCAGGGGTGGAAAACATTCAGTACTTC. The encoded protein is CSVVSGVENIQYF.